This TCR beta chain was sequenced in a study of T cell responses to AZD1222 COVID-19 vaccine (dated by TCRdb to the early 2020s). Broadly, across the study: AZD1222 recipients with second doses at about 4 weeks or about 12 weeks were pooled, because spike-specific TCR depth and breadth did not differ between schedules. A total of more than 230 trial participants underwent TCR sequencing, of whom 207 received two doses of AZD1222 and some 26 received two doses of the MenACWY control vaccine. Trial participants were enrolled into age subgroups of 18-55, 56-69 and 70-plus years, which contained approximately 150, 28 and 58 TCR-sequenced participants, respectively. Overall study outcomes, separate from this receptor: Nearly half of unique spike-specific TCRs reportedly recognized epitopes outside regions mutated in the B.1.351 and B.1.1.7 variants. No day 14 peak-response samples were available, so repertoires were characterized only after the peak T cell response. After two AZD1222 doses, both the breadth and the depth of spike-specific TCRs were significantly higher than at day 0 and than in MenACWY recipients. Only a handful of AZD1222 recipients were SARS-CoV-2 seropositive at baseline, limiting conclusions about previously exposed vaccinees. In the small 56-69-year group, the increase in depth fell short of significance, most likely because of low power. Participants were mostly white British, with more females than males. The authors suggested clonal diversity may have been underestimated. Vaccine-associated CD4 TCRs spanned the whole spike protein, with dominant responses in regions 160-218 and 743-854.

The CDR3 regions of human TCRbeta chains were analyzed by immunosequencing. The published analysis was carried out like this. TCRs in the repertoires were compared against a reference library of SARS-CoV-2-specific TCRs that had been generated with the MIRA antigen-specificity platform. Breadth was defined as the fraction of unique TCRs that were SARS-CoV-2-associated, and depth was defined as the fraction of total T cells that were SARS-CoV-2-associated. Each spike-specific TCR was assigned to its reactive spike region and to a CD4 or CD8 class using the MIRA data. Log10-transformed breadth and depth values were compared by one-way ANOVA with Sidak's multiple comparisons tests. TCRdb limited this immuneACCESS table to in-frame rearrangements with V and J called. A share of clones is missing; checked studies link under half to unresolved V genes, and the rest is unexplained. The V and J calls and the clone size are those of that table, but D and trimming were determined from the DNA. For this sample the table gives about 74,000 clones, of which 86% were detected only once. Less than 3% of the sample is taken by the ten largest.

In light of the paper, this sample's time point label describes: baseline before first vaccination. Vaccinee samples were obtained from the UK trials COV001 and COV002, which included a single-blind randomized controlled phase 2/3 trial of AZD1222 (ChAdOx1 nCoV-19) in healthy adults. For TCRbeta chain sequencing, PBMC samples were collected from trial participants at day 0 and at day 28 after the second dose. The CDR3 covers 14 residues, taking in both the cysteine and the phenylalanine. The DNA shown is the 42-base CDR3, in frame from base 1. CDR1 KGHSH and CDR2 LQKENI are derived from the germline V gene. Trimming takes 6 bases from V and 4 bases from J, and the germline ends sit 13 bases apart. Remarks on this clone: It lacks a known antigen. Base qualities are not at hand, and no much larger clone is one base apart.

The clonotype was recovered from an adult in good health. The sample consisted of peripheral blood, taken on day 0 of AZD1222 vaccination. The V and J segments used are TRBV18 and TRBJ1-3; perhaps TRBD1 is the D gene, with 6 bases matching. The CDR3 region: CASSPAGEGNTIYF. The DNA is TGTGCCAGCTCCCCGGCAGGGGAAGGAAACACCATATATTTT.